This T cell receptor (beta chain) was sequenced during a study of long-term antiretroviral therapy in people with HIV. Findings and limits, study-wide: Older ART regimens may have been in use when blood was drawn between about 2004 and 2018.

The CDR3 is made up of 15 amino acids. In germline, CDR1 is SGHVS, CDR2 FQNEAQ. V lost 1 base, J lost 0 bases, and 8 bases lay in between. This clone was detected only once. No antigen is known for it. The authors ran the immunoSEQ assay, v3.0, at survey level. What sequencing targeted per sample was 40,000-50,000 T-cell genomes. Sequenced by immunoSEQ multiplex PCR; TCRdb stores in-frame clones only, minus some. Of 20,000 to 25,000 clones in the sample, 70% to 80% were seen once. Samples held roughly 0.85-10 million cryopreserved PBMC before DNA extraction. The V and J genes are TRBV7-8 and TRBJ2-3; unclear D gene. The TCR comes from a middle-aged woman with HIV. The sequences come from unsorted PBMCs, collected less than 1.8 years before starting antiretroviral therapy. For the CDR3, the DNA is TGTGCCAGCAGCTTAGTTACACAGAGCACAGATACGCAGTATTTT. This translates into CASSLVTQSTDTQYF.